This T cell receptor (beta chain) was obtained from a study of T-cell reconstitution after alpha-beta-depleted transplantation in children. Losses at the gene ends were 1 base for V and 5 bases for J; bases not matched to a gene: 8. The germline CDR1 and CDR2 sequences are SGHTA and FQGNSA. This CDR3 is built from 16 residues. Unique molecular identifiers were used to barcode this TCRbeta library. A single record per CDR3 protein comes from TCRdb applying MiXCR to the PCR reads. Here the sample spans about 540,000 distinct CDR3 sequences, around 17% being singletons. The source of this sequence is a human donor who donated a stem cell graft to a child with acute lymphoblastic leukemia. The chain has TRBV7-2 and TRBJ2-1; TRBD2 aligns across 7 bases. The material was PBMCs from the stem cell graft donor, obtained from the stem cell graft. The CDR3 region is CASSLGGTGGNNEQFF. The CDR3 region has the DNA TGTGCCAGCAGCTTAGGTGGGACGGGAGGAAACAATGAGCAGTTCTTC.